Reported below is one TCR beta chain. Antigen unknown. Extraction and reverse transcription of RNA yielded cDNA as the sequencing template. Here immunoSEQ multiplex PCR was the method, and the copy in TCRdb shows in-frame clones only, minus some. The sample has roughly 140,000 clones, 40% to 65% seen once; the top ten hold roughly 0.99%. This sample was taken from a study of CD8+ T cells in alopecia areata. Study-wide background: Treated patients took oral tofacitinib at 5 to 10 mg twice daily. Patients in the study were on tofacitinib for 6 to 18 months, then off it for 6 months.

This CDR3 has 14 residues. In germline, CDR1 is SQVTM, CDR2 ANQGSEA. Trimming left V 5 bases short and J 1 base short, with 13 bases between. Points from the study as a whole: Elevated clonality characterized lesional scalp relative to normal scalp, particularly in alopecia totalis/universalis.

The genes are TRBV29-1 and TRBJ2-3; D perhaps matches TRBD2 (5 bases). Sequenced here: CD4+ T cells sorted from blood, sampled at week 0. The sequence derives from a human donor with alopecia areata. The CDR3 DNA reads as TGCAGCGTTTCCAGCGGATCAGGCACAGATACGCAGTATTTT. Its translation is CSVSSGSGTDTQYF.